The 3 T cell receptor beta chains below all came from one sample that was sequenced in a study of blood T cell repertoires in COVID-19. Repertoires were generated with immunoSEQ multiplex PCR, while TCRdb's copy carries only in-frame clones and drops some. In the table there are 90,000 to 120,000 clones, about 80% of which are singletons. Material for sequencing was peripheral blood. All receptors come from a man between 65 and 80 years old with acute or convalescent COVID-19.

CDR3 sequence: CASSPLETQYF. CDR3 nucleotide sequence: TGTGCCAGCAGTCCCCTAGAGACCCAGTACTTC. The chain has TRBV6-6 and TRBJ2-5; D ambiguous. From germline, CDR1 is MNHNY and CDR2 SVGAGI (reference sequence). With 5 bases removed from V and 4 bases from J, the gap between germline ends came to 5 bases. The CDR3 extends over 11 amino acids.

The gene calls are TRBV18 and TRBJ1-6; D is possibly TRBD1 (6 bases). Deletions cut 5 bases from V and 3 bases from J, with 8 bases between. Germline CDR1 and CDR2: KGHSH and LQKENI. CDR3 length: 14 residues. This chain's CDR3 is CASSLDSYNSPLHF. CDR3 coding DNA: TGTGCCAGCTCATTGGACAGCTATAATTCACCCCTCCACTTT.

This chain links TRBV6-6 with TRBJ2-3, with a tentative D call TRBD1 (6 bases). The CDR3 loop spans 12 amino acids. V lost 8 bases and J lost 2, with 8 bases in between. CDR1 MNHNY and CDR2 SVGAGI come from the germline V gene (reference sequence). The CDR3 spells CASGGPTDTQYF. The CDR3 DNA reads as TGTGCCAGCGGGGGCCCCACAGATACGCAGTATTTT.